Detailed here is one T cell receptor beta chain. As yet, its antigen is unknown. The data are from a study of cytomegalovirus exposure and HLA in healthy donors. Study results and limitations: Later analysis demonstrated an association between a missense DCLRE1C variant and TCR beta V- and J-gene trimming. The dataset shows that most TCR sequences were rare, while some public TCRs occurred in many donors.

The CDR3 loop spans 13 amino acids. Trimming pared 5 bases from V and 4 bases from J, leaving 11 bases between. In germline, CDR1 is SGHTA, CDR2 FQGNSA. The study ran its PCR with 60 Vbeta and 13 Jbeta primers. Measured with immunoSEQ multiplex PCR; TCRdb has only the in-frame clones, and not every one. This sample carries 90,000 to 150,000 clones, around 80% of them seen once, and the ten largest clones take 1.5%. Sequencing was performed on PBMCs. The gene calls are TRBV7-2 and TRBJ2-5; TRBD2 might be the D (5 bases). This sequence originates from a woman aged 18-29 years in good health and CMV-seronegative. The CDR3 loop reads CASSLTRLETQYF. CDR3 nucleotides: TGTGCCAGCAGCCTCACTAGGTTAGAGACCCAGTACTTC.